The source of this T cell receptor (beta chain) is a study of metastatic and nonmetastatic thyroid tumors. Study at large: Patients with malignant and benign thyroid disease provided blood and tumor or nodule tissue, whose repertoires were compared.

Study-wide points: Malignant thyroid tumors reportedly exceeded benign nodules significantly in TCR beta diversity, with the difference appearing in blood and tumor.

In its sample, this clone was seen many times. Its antigen is not identified. This CDR3 contains 15 residues. Germline V lookup: CDR1 SGHNT, CDR2 YYREEE (reference sequence). The trim removed 4 bases at V and 2 bases at J, leaving 3 bases unmatched. All patients were untreated before thyroid surgery. Via MiXCR, TCRdb re-called the PCR reads. The sample holds roughly 46,000 clones, roughly a quarter seen once. Material: blood. This TCR came from a male donor with papillary thyroid cancer or a benign thyroid nodule (not recorded which). Some clones in this sample may be carry-over from other donors' samples. This sequence joins TRBV5-4 and TRBJ1-2; 12 bases fit TRBD1. The CDR3 nucleotides read TGTGCCAGCAGCGGGGACAGGGGGCTCAACTATGGCTACACCTTC. Its translation is CASSGDRGLNYGYTF.